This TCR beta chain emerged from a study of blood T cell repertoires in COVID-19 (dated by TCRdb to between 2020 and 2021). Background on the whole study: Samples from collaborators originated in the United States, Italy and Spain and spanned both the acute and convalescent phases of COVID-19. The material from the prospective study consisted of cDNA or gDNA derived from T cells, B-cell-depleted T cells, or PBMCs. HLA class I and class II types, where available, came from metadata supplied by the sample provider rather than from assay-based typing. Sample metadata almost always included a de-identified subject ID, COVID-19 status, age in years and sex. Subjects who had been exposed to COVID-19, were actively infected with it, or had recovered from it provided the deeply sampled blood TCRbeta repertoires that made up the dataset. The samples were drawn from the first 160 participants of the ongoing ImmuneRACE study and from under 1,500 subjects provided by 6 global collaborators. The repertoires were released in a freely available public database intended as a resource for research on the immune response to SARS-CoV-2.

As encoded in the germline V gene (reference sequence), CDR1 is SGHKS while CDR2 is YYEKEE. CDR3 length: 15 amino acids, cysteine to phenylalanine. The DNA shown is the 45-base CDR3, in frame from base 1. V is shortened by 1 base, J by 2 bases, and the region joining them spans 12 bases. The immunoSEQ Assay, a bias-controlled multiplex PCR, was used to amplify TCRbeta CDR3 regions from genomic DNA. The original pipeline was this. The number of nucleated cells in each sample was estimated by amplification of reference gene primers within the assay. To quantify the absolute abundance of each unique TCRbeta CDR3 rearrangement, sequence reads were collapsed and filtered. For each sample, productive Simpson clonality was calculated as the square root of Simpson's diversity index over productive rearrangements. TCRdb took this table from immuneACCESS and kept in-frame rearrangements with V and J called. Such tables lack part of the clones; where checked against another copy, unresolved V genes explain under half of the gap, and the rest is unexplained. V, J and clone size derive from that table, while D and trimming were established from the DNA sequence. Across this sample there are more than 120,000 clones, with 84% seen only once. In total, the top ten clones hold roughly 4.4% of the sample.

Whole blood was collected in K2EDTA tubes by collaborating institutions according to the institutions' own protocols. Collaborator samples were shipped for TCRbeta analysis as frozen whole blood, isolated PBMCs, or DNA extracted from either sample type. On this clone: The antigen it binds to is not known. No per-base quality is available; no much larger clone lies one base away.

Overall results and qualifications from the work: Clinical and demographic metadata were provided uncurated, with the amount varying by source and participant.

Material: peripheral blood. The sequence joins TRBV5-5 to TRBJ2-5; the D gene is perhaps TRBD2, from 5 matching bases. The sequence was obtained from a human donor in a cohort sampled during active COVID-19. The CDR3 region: CASSLLASPQETQYF. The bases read TGTGCCAGCAGCTTGCTAGCCTCGCCACAAGAGACCCAGTACTTC.